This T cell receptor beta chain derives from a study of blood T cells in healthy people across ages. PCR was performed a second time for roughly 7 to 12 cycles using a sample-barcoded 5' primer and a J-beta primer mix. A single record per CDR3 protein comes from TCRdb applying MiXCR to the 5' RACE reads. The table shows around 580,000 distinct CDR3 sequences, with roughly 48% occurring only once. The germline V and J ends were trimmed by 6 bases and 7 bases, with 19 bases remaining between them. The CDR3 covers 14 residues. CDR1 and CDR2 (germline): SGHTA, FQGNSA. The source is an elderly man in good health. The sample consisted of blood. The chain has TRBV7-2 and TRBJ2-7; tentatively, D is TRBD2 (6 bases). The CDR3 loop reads CASRGTGAYNEQYF. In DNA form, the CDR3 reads TGTGCCAGCAGGGGGACGGGAGCTTACAATGAGCAGTACTTC.